This T cell receptor (beta chain) was found in a study of T cell changes during pregnancy in multiple sclerosis. TCRdb's table, derived via immunoSEQ multiplex PCR, lists solely in-frame clones and lacks some. The sample carries about 51,000 clones, 94% recorded once. This CDR3 is 13 amino acids long. Trimming removed 5 bases from V and 7 bases from J, with 12 bases in between. CDR1 is MGHDK and CDR2 is SYGVNS in the germline V gene. The sample here was CD4+ T cells from peripheral blood mononuclear cells, taken in the second trimester of pregnancy. The TCR comes from a female donor with multiple sclerosis, enrolled in a pregnancy study. J is TRBJ1-5 and V is TRBV25-1; possibly TRBD1 for D (5 bases). The CDR3 bases are TGTGCCAGCAGTTCGTCCGGGGGGCAGCCCCAGCATTTT. This sequence encodes CASSSSGGQPQHF. The full variable domain, its missing parts supplied by reference TRBV25-1 and TRBJ1-5, is EADIYQTPRYLVIGTGKKITLECSQTMGHDKMYWYQQDPGMELHLIHYSYGVNSTEKGDLSSESTVSRIRTEHFPLTLESARPSHTSQYLCASSSSGGQPQHFGDGTRLSIL.